Below, 22 T cell receptor beta chains from the same sample are listed, as sequenced in a study of long-term antiretroviral therapy in people with HIV. Survey-level resolution applied to immunoSEQ assay v3.0. Clones were sequenced by immunoSEQ multiplex PCR, and TCRdb holds only the in-frame ones, with some missing. This table holds about 25,000 clones, around 76% found once. The material sequenced was unsorted PBMCs, taken 0.5 years after starting antiretroviral therapy. The receptor set was obtained from a woman in her thirties or forties with HIV.

The genes are TRBV9 and TRBJ2-3; 11 nucleotides match TRBD2. CDR3 size: 17 residues. CDR1 and CDR2 (germline): SGDLS, YYNGEE. V gave up 4 bases and J gave up 3 bases; unmatched junction bases: 10. The CDR3, as DNA: TGTGCCAGCAGCTCCCGCTCCCTAGCGGGGGGAACAGATACGCAGTATTTT. This translates into CASSSRSLAGGTDTQYF.

This chain uses TRBV5-6 with TRBJ1-6; no clear D gene. The CDR3 is 14 amino acids. Germline CDR1 is SGHDT and CDR2 is YYEEEE. V lost 4 bases and J lost 7, with 12 bases in between. CDR3 sequence reads: CASSPGPENSPLHF. The CDR3 DNA follows: TGTGCCAGCAGCCCTGGACCAGAAAATTCACCCCTCCACTTT.

V is TRBV18 and J is TRBJ2-7; no clear D gene. This CDR3 has 12 residues. V gave up 3 bases and J gave up 2 bases, with 5 bases separating them. Per germline, CDR1 KGHSH and CDR2 LQKENI. The CDR3 is CASSPPTYEQYF. The CDR3 DNA reads as TGTGCCAGCTCACCTCCAACCTACGAGCAGTACTTC.

The rearrangement uses TRBV4-1 and TRBJ2-1; D might be TRBD1 (5 bases). CDR1 is MGHRA, CDR2 YSYEKL, per germline. The CDR3 has 16 amino acids. Trimming shortened V by 1 base and J by 7 bases, and 17 bases separated the two germline ends. The CDR3 here is CASSQGMVAGWNEQFF. CDR3 bases: TGCGCCAGCAGCCAAGGGATGGTAGCAGGGTGGAATGAGCAGTTCTTC.

The J gene is TRBJ2-7, the V gene TRBV2; D possibly corresponds to TRBD1 (6 bases). The CDR3 length is 14 residues. The V end was cut by 7 bases, the J end by 3 bases, with 16 bases between. From germline, CDR1 is SNHLY and CDR2 FYNNEI. CDR3 in DNA: TGTGCCAGCAATTTCAGGGGCCTGAGCTACGAGCAGTACTTC. Protein: CASNFRGLSYEQYF.

The V gene is TRBV9, the J gene TRBJ1-1; TRBD1 agrees at 8 bases. The CDR3 is made up of 15 amino acids. V was pared by 2 bases and J by 1 base, with 4 bases of the junction left unmatched. The germline gives CDR1 SGDLS, CDR2 YYNGEE. The CDR3 sequence: CASSVRTGKNTEAFF. CDR3 in DNA: TGTGCCAGCAGCGTCCGGACAGGGAAGAACACTGAAGCTTTCTTT. The full variable domain, its missing parts supplied by reference TRBV9 and TRBJ1-1, is DSGVTQTPKHLITATGQRVTLRCSPRSGDLSVYWYQQSLDQGLQFLIQYYNGEERAKGNILERFSAQQFPDLHSELNLSSLELGDSALYFCASSVRTGKNTEAFFGQGTRLTVV.

The chain couples TRBV30 to TRBJ1-5, with a tentative D call TRBD1 (5 bases). This CDR3 region has 14 residues. The germline CDR1 and CDR2 sequences are GTSNPN and SVGIG (reference sequence). V lost 0 bases and J 4 bases, leaving 10 bases between the germline ends. The CDR3 region has the DNA TGTGCCTGGAGTGTACCGTCAGGGAATCAGCCCCAGCATTTT. Residues: CAWSVPSGNQPQHF. Looking up the rest from reference TRBV30 and TRBJ1-5 gives the full variable domain: SQTIHQWPATLVQPVGSPLSLECTVEGTSNPNLYWYRQAAGRGLQLLFYSVGIGQISSEVPQNLSASRPQDRQFILSSKKLLLSDSGFYLCAWSVPSGNQPQHFGDGTRLSIL.

This chain links TRBV30 with TRBJ1-5; 8 bases agree with TRBD1. The germline gives CDR1 GTSNPN, CDR2 SVGIG (reference sequence). The CDR3 sequence is 13 residues long. Trimming took 0 bases from V and 10 from J; bases not matched to a gene: 5. The DNA of the CDR3 is TGTGCCTGGAGTGTGTCACAGGGGGGTCCCCAGCATTTT. Its protein product is CAWSVSQGGPQHF.

This clone was detected a few times. The rearrangement joins TRBV27 to TRBJ2-7; tentative D call: TRBD2 (5 bases). Germline V gene lookup returns CDR1 MNHEY and CDR2 SMNVEV (reference sequence). This CDR3 has 14 amino acids. The germline V and J ends were trimmed by 6 bases and 0 bases, with 12 bases remaining between them. The chain's CDR3 is CASSLGEGSYEQYF. The DNA for the CDR3 is TGTGCCAGCAGCCTTGGTGAGGGCTCCTACGAGCAGTACTTC.

The sample holds a few counts of this clone. This chain uses TRBV19 with TRBJ2-1; 8 bases are a match to TRBD1. The CDR3 sequence is 15 residues long. The V segment lost 4 bases and the J segment 7 bases; nucleotides outside the gene matches: 9. Germline loops: CDR1 LNHDA, CDR2 SQIVND (reference sequence). DNA for the CDR3: TGTGCCAGTAGTACACTGACAGGGGCTTGGAATGAGCAGTTCTTC. Its protein product is CASSTLTGAWNEQFF.

The chain employs TRBV11-2 and TRBJ1-1, with no clear D. Germline V lookup: CDR1 SGHAT, CDR2 FQNNGV. The CDR3 runs to 15 residues. Trimming cost V 6 bases and J 0 bases, with 14 bases left between them. Here the CDR3 reads CASSRRAGMNTEAFF. Written as DNA, the CDR3 is TGTGCCAGCAGTCGGAGGGCAGGCATGAACACTGAAGCTTTCTTT. Supplemented by reference TRBV11-2 and TRBJ1-1, the full variable domain reads EAGVAQSPRYKIIEKRQSVAFWCNPISGHATLYWYQQILGQGPKLLIQFQNNGVVDDSQLPKDRFSAERLKGVDSTLKIQPAKLEDSAVYLCASSRRAGMNTEAFFGQGTRLTVV.

This clone appeared once. The chain employs TRBV18 and TRBJ1-3; D unclear. The length of the CDR3 is 14 residues. The germline V gene encodes CDR1 KGHSH and CDR2 LQKENI. V was clipped by 3 bases and J by 9 bases, with 15 bases between them. CDR3 DNA: TGTGCCAGCTCACCGAGTCCCACGAGTAGCACCATATATTTT. It encodes CASSPSPTSSTIYF.

The genes are TRBV29-1 and TRBJ1-2; the D gene is possibly TRBD1 (5 bases). Trimming stripped 5 bases from V and 7 bases from J, with 14 bases between. Looked up from germline, CDR1 is SQVTM and CDR2 is ANQGSEA. The length of the CDR3 is 12 residues. The CDR3 loop is CSVNTAGCGYTF. The CDR3 nucleotides read TGCAGCGTTAACACAGCAGGGTGTGGCTACACCTTC.

The chain links TRBV6-1 to TRBJ1-2; D is uncertain. Trimming stripped 3 bases from V and 6 bases from J, with 14 bases between. The CDR3 extends over 14 amino acids. Per the germline V gene, CDR1 is MNHNS and CDR2 is SASEGT. CDR3 in amino acids: CASSEGPGEDGYTF. CDR3 sequence (DNA): TGTGCCAGCAGTGAGGGCCCCGGGGAGGATGGCTACACCTTC.

V usage is TRBV29-1 and J usage is TRBJ1-1; D gene unclear. The CDR3 is made up of 11 amino acids. The germline V and J ends were trimmed by 7 bases and 5 bases, with 11 bases remaining between them. The germline CDR1 and CDR2 sequences are SQVTM and ANQGSEA. The CDR3 coding sequence is TGCAGCGCCATTCTTGGAACTGAAGCTTTCTTT. Its translation: CSAILGTEAFF.

This chain uses TRBV9 with TRBJ2-7; possibly TRBD2 for D (6 bases). The CDR3 has 15 amino acids. V lost 0 bases and J 5 bases, leaving 15 bases between the germline ends. Germline CDR1 SGDLS, CDR2 YYNGEE. CDR3 in amino acids: CASSVEMQGGDEQYF. CDR3 in DNA: TGTGCCAGCAGCGTAGAGATGCAGGGAGGTGACGAGCAGTACTTC.

CDR3 nucleotide sequence: TGTGCCAGCAGTCCCGGAACGACCCTCTTCAACACTGAAGCTTTCTTT. It specifies CASSPGTTLFNTEAFF. The rearrangement links TRBV6-6 to TRBJ1-1; no firm D call. V was shortened by 5 bases and J by 2 bases, with 18 bases between the two germline ends. CDR3 length: 16 amino acids. Germline values: CDR1 MNHNY, CDR2 SVGAGI (reference sequence).

V is TRBV9 and J is TRBJ1-1; 9 bases fit TRBD1. Germline values: CDR1 SGDLS, CDR2 YYNGEE. Trimming cost V 0 bases and J 10 bases; bases outside gene matches: 10. The CDR3 spans 15 residues. The CDR3 DNA reads as TGTGCCAGCAGCGTAGGAATAGGGGACAGGGATGGAGCTTTCTTT. As protein: CASSVGIGDRDGAFF.

This clone was recorded only once. The chain employs TRBV5-8 and TRBJ2-5; D perhaps matches TRBD2 (5 bases). CDR1 is SGHTS, CDR2 YDEGEE, per germline. Trimming left V 4 bases short and J 5 bases short, with 12 bases between. This CDR3 spans 13 amino acids. The CDR3 DNA sequence: TGTGCCAGCAGCGGTCGGGGTTGGGAGACCCAGTACTTC. Protein product: CASSGRGWETQYF.

This clone was seen a single time. The V gene is TRBV28, the J gene TRBJ2-3; 15 bases align to TRBD2. Germline CDR1 reads MDHEN; CDR2 reads SYDVKM. The trim removed 2 bases at V and 4 bases at J, leaving 4 bases unmatched. CDR3 length: 17 residues. CDR3 in DNA: TGTGCCAGCAGTTTACCCCGGACTAGCGGGGGGGCAGATACGCAGTATTTT. Residues: CASSLPRTSGGADTQYF.

This chain joins TRBV2 and TRBJ1-1; D remains unclear. This CDR3 contains 13 residues. V was shortened by 1 base and J by 5 bases, with 8 bases between the two germline ends. Looked up from germline, CDR1 is SNHLY and CDR2 is FYNNEI. CDR3: CASSEGRRTEAFF. The CDR3 DNA sequence: TGTGCCAGCAGTGAAGGCCGGAGAACTGAAGCTTTCTTT.

This clone appeared once. This chain joins TRBV15 and TRBJ1-2; a weak D match, TRBD1 (6 bases). CDR3 size: 15 residues. Germline CDR1 LNHNV, CDR2 YYDKDF (reference sequence). V shed 4 bases and J shed 4 bases, with 16 bases lying between them. The CDR3 reads CATSTSDRFSYGYTF. CDR3 DNA sequence: TGTGCCACCAGCACCTCCGACAGGTTTAGCTATGGCTACACCTTC.